This T cell receptor beta chain was recorded in a study of blood T cells in healthy people across ages. Findings of the study overall: With donor CMV status unknown, expanded clonotype changes were possibly confounded. The lack of PBMC sorting stopped any conclusive naive versus antigen-experienced comparison.

Regarding this clonotype: Its antigen is undetermined.

This CDR3 is 16 amino acids long. Germline CDR1 and CDR2: MNHEY and SVGEGT. Next came a second PCR, run for about 7 to 12 cycles, which used a sample-barcoded 5' primer along with a J-beta primer mix. Every single cDNA molecule received a tag from a template-switch adaptor with 12 random nucleotides. All samples gave at least 2.5 million CDR3-containing paired-end reads. From the 5' RACE reads, TCRdb called clonotypes with MiXCR, one entry per CDR3 protein. The sample records 850,000 to 1,000,000 distinct CDR3 sequences, around 48% being singletons. The TCR sequence derives from a man aged 25-45 years in good health. V usage is TRBV6-2 or TRBV6-3 and J usage is TRBJ2-5; 7 nucleotides align to TRBD1. The end of the DNA is better explained by TRBJ2-7, so the J call may be wrong. Sequencing was carried out using blood. In DNA form, the CDR3 reads TGTGCCAGCAGTCCCATACCCGGGACAGCCTCAGACGAGCAGTACTTC. The encoded protein is CASSPIPGTASDEQYF.